This note documents a single T cell receptor beta chain sequence. No antigen is known for it. No base qualities exist here, and no much larger clone lies one base off it. The sample originates from a study of CD8 T cells in Susac syndrome (dated by TCRdb to the late 2010s). Study-wide context: Whether CD8+ T cell activation and differentiation in Susac syndrome was antigen driven was tested using repertoire sequencing. CD8+ T cell repertoire clonality was compared between fewer than 13 healthy donors, roughly 14 Susac syndrome patients and around 15 multiple sclerosis patients. The paper as a whole reports these results and caveats: The TCR sequencing and HLA analysis was acknowledged to have included a relatively small number of individuals.

CDR1 and CDR2 are drawn from the germline V gene: SGDLS, YYNGEE. The CDR3, cysteine through phenylalanine, is 15 amino acids long. Only CDR3 DNA is held: 45 bases, read in frame from base 1. The junction shows trimming of 1 base on V and 2 bases on J, plus 13 bases between the germline ends. RNA was extracted using the RNeasy kit, and about 0.5 to 1 ug of the RNA was reverse transcribed with random hexamers. The immunoSEQ multiplex PCR assay, which covers 54 Vbeta and 13 Jbeta segments, was used to amplify TCR beta CDR3 regions. PCR amplification bias was corrected by using a synthetic template baseline for primer optimization and computational correction. Per the authors' processing: Reads were assigned to V, D and J genes according to IMGT and analyzed in immunoSEQ Analyzer, with only productive sequences retained. Clonality was calculated as one minus the Shannon entropy normalized by log2 of the number of productive unique sequences. Public and private clones were assessed among the 100 most prevalent clones of each patient and control. Susac-specific clones were defined as absent from healthy and MS cohorts, about 1,100 published viral clones and other ImmuneACCESS disease sequences. TCRdb reworked the public reads: Q25 trimming with fastp, MiXCR clone assembly, productive beta chains retained. Entries are consolidated by CDR3 protein sequence, retaining the most common genes and DNA. TCRdb assigned the V and J calls; the authors' analysis was not used. The sample table records about 140,000 distinct CDR3 sequences; about 93% of these occur just once. The ten most abundant clones make up roughly 0.29% of the sample.

Peripheral blood CD8+ and CD4+ T cells from healthy donors, Susac syndrome patients and multiple sclerosis patients were profiled by high-throughput TCR beta sequencing. The healthy donors served as controls matched for age and sex. CD8+ TEMRA cells were enriched by FACS, while bulk CD8+ and CD4+ T cells were purified by magnetic negative isolation. Blood was collected in EDTA tubes and processed within 24 hours, with PBMCs isolated through density gradient centrifugation. PBMCs intended for TCR sequencing were cryopreserved in liquid nitrogen and thawed later in a water bath at 37 degrees C. Purity of sorted or isolated CD4+, CD8+ and CD8+ TEMRA cells was at least 90%.

The V and J segments used are TRBV9 and TRBJ2-7; D gene: possibly TRBD2, on 6 matching bases. This clonotype originated in a human donor in good health. Sequenced: CD8+ T cells from PBMCs. The DNA sequence reads TGTGCCAGCAGCGTATCGGCGGGAATCGCCTACGAGCAGTACTTC. It translates as CASSVSAGIAYEQYF.